The subject of this entry is one T cell receptor (beta chain). CDR3 length: 17 amino acids. CDR1 is LNHDA, CDR2 SQIVND, per germline (reference sequence). The ends were cut back, 0 bases at V and 6 bases at J, with 20 bases in the middle. The sample originates from a study of chemoradiotherapy in HPV16-positive cancers. TCRdb keeps only in-frame clones here, not all; method: immunoSEQ multiplex PCR. Here the sample spans about 39,000 clones, around 76% being singletons. The sample consisted of blood, taken from a patient who underwent chemoradiotherapy. The TCR comes from a human donor with HPV-associated anogenital cancer. The V and J genes are TRBV19 and TRBJ1-2; the D gene is possibly TRBD1 (5 bases). The CDR3 protein is CASSIDLWGERINGYTF. The CDR3 nucleotides are TGTGCCAGTAGTATAGATCTATGGGGGGAAAGGATTAATGGCTACACCTTC. Drawing the rest from reference TRBV19 and TRBJ1-2, the complete variable domain is DGGITQSPKYLFRKEGQNVTLSCEQNLNHDAMYWYRQDPGQGLRLIYYSQIVNDFQKGDIAEGYSVSREKKESFPLTVTSAQKNPTAFYLCASSIDLWGERINGYTFGSGTRLTVV.